The 5 T cell receptor beta chains below all came from one sample that was sequenced in a study of blood T cells in healthy people across ages. A second PCR of 7 to 11 cycles used a sample-barcoded 5' primer and a J-beta primer mix. MiXCR was run by TCRdb on the 5' RACE reads, yielding one entry per CDR3 protein. The repertoire has around 800,000 distinct CDR3 sequences, less than 80% of them found once; the top ten carry 28%. Sequenced sample: blood. These receptors were obtained from a man under 40 in good health.

The chain joins TRBV10-3 to TRBJ1-2; 11 bases match TRBD1. The CDR3 sequence is 15 residues long. In germline, CDR1 is ENHRY, CDR2 SYGVKD. V trimming: 0 bases; J trimming: 7 bases; junction bases outside the gene matches: 4. In DNA form, the CDR3 reads TGTGCCATCAGTGAGTCAGGACAGGGGGCGCGTGGCTACACCTTC. Translation gives CAISESGQGARGYTF.

The rearrangement uses TRBV28 and TRBJ1-1; D call uncertain. The V and J ends lost 6 bases and 2 bases respectively, with 16 bases between them. Germline CDR1 MDHEN, CDR2 SYDVKM. This CDR3 is 15 amino acids long. The CDR3 DNA follows: TGTGCCAGCAGCCTCCGTAGGACGGCAAACACTGAAGCTTTCTTT. Its protein is CASSLRRTANTEAFF.

This chain joins TRBV7-9 and TRBJ2-1; 7 positions match TRBD1. CDR3 size: 16 residues. Germline V gene data show CDR1 as SEHNR and CDR2 as FQNEAQ (reference sequence). The V segment lost 1 base and the J segment 7 bases; nucleotides outside the gene matches: 10. This CDR3 is CASSLEAGGETNEQFF. CDR3 DNA sequence: TGTGCCAGCAGCTTAGAGGCAGGGGGAGAGACGAATGAGCAGTTCTTC.

This chain joins TRBV5-1 and TRBJ2-1; no firm D call. The CDR3 consists of 12 residues. The V gene's germline CDR1 is SGHRS and CDR2 YFSETQ. V shed 1 base and J shed 7 bases, with 6 bases lying between them. CDR3 DNA sequence: TGCGCCAGCAGCTTGATGCTGAATGAGCAGTTCTTC. Its protein is CASSLMLNEQFF.

The chain carries TRBV12-3 or TRBV12-4 and TRBJ2-3; D possibly matches TRBD1 or TRBD2 (5 bases each). V was shortened by 2 bases and J by 0 bases, with 15 bases between the two germline ends. The CDR3 length is 17 residues. CDR3 nucleotides: TGTGCCAGCAGTTTACGGGGTCCAGGGCTGAGCACAGATACGCAGTATTTT. Its protein is CASSLRGPGLSTDTQYF.